What follows are 22 T cell receptor beta chains derived from one specimen sequenced in a study of cytomegalovirus exposure and HLA in healthy donors. The PCR used 60 Vbeta and 13 Jbeta primers. Produced via immunoSEQ multiplex PCR; TCRdb's table is partial and in-frame only. The sample holds around 200,000 clones, around 81% seen once. Material for sequencing was PBMCs. The receptors come from a young man in good health and CMV-seronegative.

This clone was found once. The chain recombines TRBV11-2 with TRBJ2-7; perhaps TRBD1 as D (5 bases). The CDR3 length is 15 residues. The V and J ends lost 3 bases and 5 bases respectively, with 17 bases between them. The germline CDR1 and CDR2 sequences are SGHAT and FQNNGV. The CDR3 DNA reads TGTGCCAGCAGCTTGCAGGGTATCTTTAACAACGAGCAGTACTTC. Its translation is CASSLQGIFNNEQYF.

This clone was detected only once. CDR3 region: CASSLEAGANEKLFF. The CDR3 nucleotides are TGTGCCAGCAGCTTAGAAGCAGGGGCTAATGAAAAACTGTTTTTT. This chain connects TRBV11-2 to TRBJ1-4; tentatively, D is TRBD1 (6 bases). The CDR3 totals 15 residues. CDR1 is SGHAT, CDR2 FQNNGV, per germline. With 0 bases removed from V and 3 bases from J, the gap between germline ends came to 8 bases.

The chain employs TRBV5-4 and TRBJ1-5, with 7 bases lining up with TRBD1. V trimming: 2 bases; J trimming: 7 bases; junction bases outside the gene matches: 3. The germline V gene encodes CDR1 SGHNT and CDR2 YYREEE (reference sequence). The CDR3 covers 13 residues. Written as DNA, the CDR3 is TGTGCCAGCAGCTTCGACAGGGACCAGCCCCAGCATTTT. Protein: CASSFDRDQPQHF.

The chain couples TRBV5-6 to TRBJ2-3, with 12 bases lining up with TRBD2. Per the germline V gene, CDR1 is SGHDT and CDR2 is YYEEEE. The CDR3 runs to 15 residues. With V trimmed by 4 bases and J by 3 bases, 3 bases remained unmatched. CDR3 sequence (DNA): TGTGCCAGCAGCGTGACTAGCGGGAGAACAGATACGCAGTATTTT. Translation gives CASSVTSGRTDTQYF.

In its sample, this clone was seen a few times. This chain links TRBV5-4 with TRBJ1-2; a weak D match, TRBD1 (6 bases). CDR3 length: 15 amino acids. V lost 3 bases, J lost 1 base, and 13 bases lay in between. Looked up from germline, CDR1 is SGHNT and CDR2 is YYREEE (reference sequence). The DNA of the CDR3 is TGTGCCAGCAGCTCTCCGGGGGGGCTTAACTATGGCTACACCTTC. Amino acids: CASSSPGGLNYGYTF.

The chain employs TRBV5-6 and TRBJ2-7; a possible D gene is TRBD2 (7 bases). The V gene's germline CDR1 is SGHDT and CDR2 YYEEEE. Between the trimmed V and J ends, which lost 3 bases and 6 bases, there was a span of 10 bases. The CDR3 spans 12 residues. The CDR3 region has the DNA TGTGCCAGCAGCTGGGGGGGCACCGAGCAGTACTTC. Protein sequence: CASSWGGTEQYF.

V usage is TRBV2 and J usage is TRBJ2-3, with 12 bases matching TRBD2. The V segment lost 7 bases and the J segment 0 bases; nucleotides outside the gene matches: 5. In germline, CDR1 is SNHLY, CDR2 FYNNEI. The CDR3 contains 16 residues. CDR3 residues: CASILLAGGSTDTQYF. DNA for the CDR3: TGTGCCAGCATCCTTCTAGCGGGAGGGAGCACAGATACGCAGTATTTT.

The chain carries TRBV5-4 and TRBJ1-2, with 11 nucleotides matching TRBD1. The CDR3 spans 15 residues. The V and J ends lost 4 bases and 6 bases, in that order; junction bases with no gene match: 8. Germline V gives CDR1 SGHNT, CDR2 YYREEE (reference sequence). CDR3 in amino acids: CASSQDRGPGDGYTF. Written as DNA, the CDR3 is TGTGCCAGCAGCCAGGACAGGGGGCCGGGTGATGGCTACACCTTC. Full variable domain (outside the CDR3, taken from reference TRBV5-4 and TRBJ1-2): ETGVTQSPTHLIKTRGQQVTLRCSSQSGHNTVSWYQQALGQGPQFIFQYYREEENGRGNFPPRFSGLQFPNYSSELNVNALELDDSALYLCASSQDRGPGDGYTFGSGTRLTVV.

CDR3 nucleotides: TGTGCCAGCAGCCCCGCCCAGGGGACGACCGGGGAGCTGTTTTTT. It yields the protein CASSPAQGTTGELFF. V is TRBV5-4 and J is TRBJ2-2; perhaps TRBD1 as D (6 bases). The germline V and J ends were trimmed by 4 bases and 5 bases, with 15 bases remaining between them. CDR3 length: 15 residues. Germline V gene sequence: CDR1 SGHNT, CDR2 YYREEE (reference sequence).

V is TRBV5-1 and J is TRBJ1-6; the match to TRBD1 covers 10 bases. Germline-derived CDR1 and CDR2 are SGHRS and YFSETQ. The V and J ends lost 5 bases and 0 bases, in that order; junction bases with no gene match: 8. The CDR3 sequence is 18 residues long. CDR3 coding DNA: TGCGCCAGCAGGCCCGGGACAGGGGCTCTCTCCTATAATTCACCCCTCCACTTT. Its protein is CASRPGTGALSYNSPLHF. Together with reference TRBV5-1 and TRBJ1-6, the CDR3 gives the full variable domain: KAGVTQTPRYLIKTRGQQVTLSCSPISGHRSVSWYQQTPGQGLQFLFEYFSETQRNKGNFPGRFSGRQFSNSRSEMNVSTLELGDSALYLCASRPGTGALSYNSPLHFGNGTRLTVT.

This chain connects TRBV9 to TRBJ2-7; TRBD1 is a possible D gene (5 bases). V dropped 0 bases and J dropped 3 bases, with 13 bases sitting between them. This CDR3 spans 15 amino acids. The germline V gene encodes CDR1 SGDLS and CDR2 YYNGEE. The chain's CDR3 is CASSVGSTANYEQYF. The CDR3 DNA sequence: TGTGCCAGCAGCGTAGGTTCGACAGCGAACTACGAGCAGTACTTC.

The CDR3 DNA reads TGTGCCAGCAGCTTGGATGCAGGGGATAATTCACCCCTCCACTTT. Protein product: CASSLDAGDNSPLHF. V gene TRBV5-5 combines with J gene TRBJ1-6; tentative D call: TRBD1 (6 bases). Germline values: CDR1 SGHKS, CDR2 YYEKEE (reference sequence). With 0 bases removed from V and 5 bases from J, the gap between germline ends came to 9 bases. This CDR3 spans 15 amino acids.

The chain carries TRBV11-2 and TRBJ2-3; 11 bases map to TRBD2. The V segment lost 6 bases and the J segment 5 bases; nucleotides outside the gene matches: 7. The CDR3 is made up of 15 amino acids. CDR1 is SGHAT and CDR2 is FQNNGV in the germline V gene. This CDR3 is CASSDRLAGRDTQYF. The CDR3 nucleotides read TGTGCCAGCAGTGACCGACTAGCGGGAAGAGATACGCAGTATTTT.

This clone occurred a few times. This rearrangement joins TRBV7-6 to TRBJ2-3, with TRBD2 matching 11 bases. Germline V gene sequence: CDR1 SGHVS, CDR2 FNYEAQ. The CDR3 consists of 16 residues. V dropped 5 bases and J dropped 3; count of bases not matched to a gene: 7. CDR3 in amino acids: CASSATSGSITDTQYF. The CDR3 DNA follows: TGTGCCAGCAGCGCAACTAGCGGGAGTATAACAGATACGCAGTATTTT.

The genes are TRBV5-5 and TRBJ1-1, with 7 bases fitting TRBD1. The CDR3 is 15 residues long. With 0 bases clipped from V and 7 bases from J, the junction kept 9 bases outside the gene matches. Germline V CDR1 and CDR2: SGHKS, YYEKEE (reference sequence). CDR3 bases: TGTGCCAGCAGCTTGGGATCCATGAACAGGGGTGAAGCTTTCTTT. It encodes CASSLGSMNRGEAFF.

The genes are TRBV6-7 and TRBJ2-3, with TRBD2 identical over 11 bases. TRBV6-7 has ORF status, its function being uncertain. The ends lost 7 bases at V and 2 bases at J; junction bases unmatched: 8. The CDR3 is made up of 16 amino acids. Written as DNA, the CDR3 is TGTGCCAGCAACCATGGGACTAGCGGCCACACAGATACGCAGTATTTT. This encodes CASNHGTSGHTDTQYF.

This clone was observed a handful of times. This chain uses TRBV5-1 with TRBJ1-2; TRBD1 agrees at 8 bases. The length of the CDR3 is 15 residues. CDR1 and CDR2 (germline): SGHRS, YFSETQ. V lost 5 bases and J lost 4; bases outside the gene matches: 10. CDR3 bases: TGCGCCAGCAGTCCTACCCCGGACAGGGCCTATGGCTACACCTTC. Amino acid sequence: CASSPTPDRAYGYTF. Variable domain in full (rest from reference TRBV5-1 and TRBJ1-2): KAGVTQTPRYLIKTRGQQVTLSCSPISGHRSVSWYQQTPGQGLQFLFEYFSETQRNKGNFPGRFSGRQFSNSRSEMNVSTLELGDSALYLCASSPTPDRAYGYTFGSGTRLTVV.

The gene calls are TRBV7-9 and TRBJ1-1; weak D call: TRBD1 (5 bases). The CDR3 is made up of 15 amino acids. V dropped 3 bases and J dropped 6 bases, with 17 bases sitting between them. Per the germline V gene, CDR1 is SEHNR and CDR2 is FQNEAQ (reference sequence). For the CDR3, the DNA is TGTGCCAGCAGCTTGGAGGGGCGGGGCTTGGCTGAAGCTTTCTTT. This gives the protein CASSLEGRGLAEAFF.

This clone appeared a few times. The junction departs from the called germline gene at one end, perhaps through a read error. The rearrangement links TRBV28 to TRBJ2-7; 13 bases align to TRBD2. The CDR3 contains 17 residues. Per the germline V gene, CDR1 is MDHEN and CDR2 is SYDVKM. This CDR3 reads CASSFIPGLAGRAGNFF. The CDR3 bases are TGTGCCAGCAGTTTTATCCCGGGACTAGCGGGACGCGCAGGAAATTTTTTC. Combining the CDR3 with reference TRBV28 and TRBJ2-7 gives the whole variable domain DVKVTQSSRYLVKRTGEKVFLECVQDMDHENMFWYRQDPGLGLRLIYFSYDVKMKEKGDIPEGYSVSREKKERFSLILESASTNQTSMYLCASSFIPGLAGRAGNFFGPGTRLTVT.

The V call is TRBV29-1, the J call TRBJ2-5; D call uncertain. Germline V gives CDR1 SQVTM, CDR2 ANQGSEA. The germline V and J ends were trimmed by 1 base and 2 bases, with 8 bases remaining between them. This CDR3 region has 13 residues. The CDR3 DNA is TGCAGCGTTGAAGGTCAGTTACAAGAGACCCAGTACTTC. It translates to CSVEGQLQETQYF.

The genes are TRBV30 and TRBJ2-3, with D possibly matching TRBD2 (6 bases). In germline, CDR1 is GTSNPN, CDR2 SVGIG (reference sequence). The length of the CDR3 is 15 residues. V dropped 0 bases and J dropped 2 bases, with 12 bases sitting between them. The CDR3 region is CAWSVGTGHTDTQYF. Written as DNA, the CDR3 is TGTGCCTGGAGTGTAGGGACTGGACACACAGATACGCAGTATTTT.

V is TRBV6-4 and J is TRBJ1-2, with D perhaps TRBD1 (6 bases). There are 14 residues in the CDR3. The germline V gene encodes CDR1 MRHNA and CDR2 SNTAGT. Trimming left V 4 bases short and J 2 bases short, with 11 bases between. CDR3 in amino acids: CASSGRGGNYGYTF. The DNA for the CDR3 is TGTGCCAGCAGTGGTAGAGGGGGAAACTATGGCTACACCTTC.